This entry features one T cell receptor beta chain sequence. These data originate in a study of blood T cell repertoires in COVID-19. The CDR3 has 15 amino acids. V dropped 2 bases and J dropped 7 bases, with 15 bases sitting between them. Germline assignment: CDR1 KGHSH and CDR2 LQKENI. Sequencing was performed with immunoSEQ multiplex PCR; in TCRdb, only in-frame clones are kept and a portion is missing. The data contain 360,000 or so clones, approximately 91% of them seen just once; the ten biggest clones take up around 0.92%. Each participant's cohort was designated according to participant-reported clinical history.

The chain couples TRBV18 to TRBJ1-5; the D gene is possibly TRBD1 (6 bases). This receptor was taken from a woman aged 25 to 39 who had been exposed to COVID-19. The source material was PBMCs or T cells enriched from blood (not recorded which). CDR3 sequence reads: CASSPSTGQGQPQHF. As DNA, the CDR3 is TGTGCCAGCTCACCATCAACAGGGCAAGGCCAGCCCCAGCATTTT. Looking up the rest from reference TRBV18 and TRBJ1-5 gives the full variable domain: NAGVMQNPRHLVRRRGQEARLRCSPMKGHSHVYWYRQLPEEGLKFMVYLQKENIIDESGMPKERFSAEFPKEGPSILRIQQVVRGDSAAYFCASSPSTGQGQPQHFGDGTRLSIL.